This T cell receptor beta chain was found in a study of blood T cell repertoires in COVID-19 (dated by TCRdb to the early 2020s). About the study as a whole: Samples from collaborators originated in the United States, Italy and Spain and spanned both the acute and convalescent phases of COVID-19. Sample metadata almost always included a de-identified subject ID, COVID-19 status, age in years and sex. The repertoires were released in a freely available public database intended as a resource for research on the immune response to SARS-CoV-2. Subjects who had been exposed to COVID-19, were actively infected with it, or had recovered from it provided the deeply sampled blood TCRbeta repertoires that made up the dataset. The samples were drawn from the first 160 participants of the ongoing ImmuneRACE study and from 1,254 subjects provided by 6 global collaborators. The prospective study material was composed of cDNA or gDNA derived from T cells, B-cell-depleted T cells, or PBMCs. HLA class I and class II types, where available, came from metadata supplied by the sample provider rather than from assay-based typing. Paper-wide results and their limitations: Clinical and demographic metadata were provided uncurated, with the amount varying by source and participant.

As encoded in the germline V gene (reference sequence), CDR1 is LNHDA while CDR2 is SQIVND. The CDR3 holds 16 amino acids from the cysteine to the phenylalanine. The kept DNA is CDR3 alone, 48 bases in frame from the first base. Trimmed from V: 5 bases; trimmed from J: 5 bases; junction bases lacking a gene match: 12. TCRbeta CDR3 regions were amplified from genomic DNA by means of the immunoSEQ Assay, a bias-controlled multiplex PCR. Turning to the authors' computational methods: Nucleated cell counts per sample were estimated from amplification of reference gene primers within the assay. To quantify the absolute abundance of each unique TCRbeta CDR3 rearrangement, sequence reads were collapsed and filtered. Productive Simpson clonality was computed per sample as the square root of Simpson's diversity index over productive rearrangements. The clones in this table, taken by TCRdb from immuneACCESS, are in-frame only. Not every clone is retained; where verified, under half of the shortfall comes from an unresolved V gene, and the cause of the rest is unknown. V and J calls and clone size are given by that table; D and trimming were obtained from the DNA. Across this sample there are 100,000 to 150,000 clones, with about 72% seen only once. The top ten clonotypes cover under 2.5% of the sample.

On this clone: It lacks a known antigen. No much larger clone is present one base from it, and per-base qualities are unavailable.

Each collaborating institution followed its own protocols to collect whole blood in K2EDTA tubes. For TCRbeta analysis, collaborator samples were shipped as frozen whole blood, as isolated PBMCs, or as DNA extracted from either sample type. Material: peripheral blood. This sequence uses TRBV19 and TRBJ1-2, with 9 bases matching TRBD1. This TCR was sampled from a woman in her 70s with acute or convalescent COVID-19. The nucleotides are TGTGCCAGTAGTCCCGCCGGGACAGGGATCCGGTATGGCTACACCTTC. This is translated as CASSPAGTGIRYGYTF. Full variable domain (CDR3 extended with the reference TRBV19 and TRBJ1-2 proteins): DGGITQSPKYLFRKEGQNVTLSCEQNLNHDAMYWYRQDPGQGLRLIYYSQIVNDFQKGDIAEGYSVSREKKESFPLTVTSAQKNPTAFYLCASSPAGTGIRYGYTFGSGTRLTVV.